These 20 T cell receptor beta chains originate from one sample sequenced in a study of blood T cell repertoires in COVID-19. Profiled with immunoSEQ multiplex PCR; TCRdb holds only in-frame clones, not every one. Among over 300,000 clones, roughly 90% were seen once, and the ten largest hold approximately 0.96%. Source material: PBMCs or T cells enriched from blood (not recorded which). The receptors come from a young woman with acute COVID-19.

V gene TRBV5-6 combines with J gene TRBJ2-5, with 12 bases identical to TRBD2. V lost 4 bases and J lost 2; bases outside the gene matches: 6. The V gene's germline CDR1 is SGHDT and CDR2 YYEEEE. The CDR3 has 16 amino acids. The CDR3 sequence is CASSRRLAGVQETQYF. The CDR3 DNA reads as TGTGCCAGCAGCCGCCGACTAGCGGGGGTACAAGAGACCCAGTACTTC.

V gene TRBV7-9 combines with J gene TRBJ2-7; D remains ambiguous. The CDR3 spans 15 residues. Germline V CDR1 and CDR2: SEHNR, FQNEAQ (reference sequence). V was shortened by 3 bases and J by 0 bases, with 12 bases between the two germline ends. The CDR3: CASSFASLSSYEQYF. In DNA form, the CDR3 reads TGTGCCAGCAGCTTCGCTTCCCTGAGCTCCTACGAGCAGTACTTC.

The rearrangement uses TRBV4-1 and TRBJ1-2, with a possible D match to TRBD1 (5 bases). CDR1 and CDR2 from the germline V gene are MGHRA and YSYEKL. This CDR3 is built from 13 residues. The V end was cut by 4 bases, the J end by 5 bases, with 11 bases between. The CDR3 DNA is TGCGCCAGCAGCCCCCTTGGGGGGTATGGCTACACCTTC. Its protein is CASSPLGGYGYTF.

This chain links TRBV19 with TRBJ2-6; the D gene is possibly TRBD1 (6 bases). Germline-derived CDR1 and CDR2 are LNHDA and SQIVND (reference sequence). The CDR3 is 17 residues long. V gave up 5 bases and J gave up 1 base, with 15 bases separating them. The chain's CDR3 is CASSGGLMLSGANVLTF. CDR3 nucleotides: TGTGCCAGTAGTGGGGGCCTTATGCTATCTGGGGCCAACGTCCTGACTTTC.

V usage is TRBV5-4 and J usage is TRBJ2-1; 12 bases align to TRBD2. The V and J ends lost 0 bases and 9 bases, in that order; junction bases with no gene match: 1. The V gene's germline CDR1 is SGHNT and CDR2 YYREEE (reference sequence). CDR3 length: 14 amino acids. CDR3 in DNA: TGTGCCAGCAGCTTGGGACTAGCGGGGGTTGAGCAGTTCTTC. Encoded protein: CASSLGLAGVEQFF.

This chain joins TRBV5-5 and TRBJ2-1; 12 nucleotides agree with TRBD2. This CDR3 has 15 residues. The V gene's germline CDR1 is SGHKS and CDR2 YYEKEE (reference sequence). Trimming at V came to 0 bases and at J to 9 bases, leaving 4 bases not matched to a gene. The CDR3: CASSLGLAGVGEQFF. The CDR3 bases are TGTGCCAGCAGCTTGGGACTAGCGGGAGTCGGTGAGCAGTTCTTC. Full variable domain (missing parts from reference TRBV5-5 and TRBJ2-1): DAGVTQSPTHLIKTRGQQVTLRCSPISGHKSVSWYQQVLGQGPQFIFQYYEKEERGRGNFPDRFSARQFPNYSSELNVNALLLGDSALYLCASSLGLAGVGEQFFGPGTRLTVL.

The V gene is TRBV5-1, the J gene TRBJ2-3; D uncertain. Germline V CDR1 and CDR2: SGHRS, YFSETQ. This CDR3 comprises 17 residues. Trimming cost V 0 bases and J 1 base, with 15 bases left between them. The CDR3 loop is CASSLALSRHGTDTQYF. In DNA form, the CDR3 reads TGCGCCAGCAGCTTGGCCTTGAGTCGACACGGCACAGATACGCAGTATTTT.

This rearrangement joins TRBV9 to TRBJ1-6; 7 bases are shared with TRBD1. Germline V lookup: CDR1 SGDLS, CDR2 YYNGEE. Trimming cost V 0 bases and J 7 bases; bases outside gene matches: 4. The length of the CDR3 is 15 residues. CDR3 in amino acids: CASSVVQGVNSPLHF. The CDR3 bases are TGTGCCAGCAGCGTAGTGCAGGGGGTGAATTCACCCCTCCACTTT. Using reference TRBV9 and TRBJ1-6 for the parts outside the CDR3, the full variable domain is DSGVTQTPKHLITATGQRVTLRCSPRSGDLSVYWYQQSLDQGLQFLIQYYNGEERAKGNILERFSAQQFPDLHSELNLSSLELGDSALYFCASSVVQGVNSPLHFGNGTRLTVT.

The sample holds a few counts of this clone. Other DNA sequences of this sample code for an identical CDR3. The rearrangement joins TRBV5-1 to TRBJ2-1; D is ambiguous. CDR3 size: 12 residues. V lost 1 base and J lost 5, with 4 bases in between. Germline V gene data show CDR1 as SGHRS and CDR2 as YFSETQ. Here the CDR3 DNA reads TGCGCCAGCAGCTTGTTAAACAATGAGCAGTTCTTC. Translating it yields CASSLLNNEQFF. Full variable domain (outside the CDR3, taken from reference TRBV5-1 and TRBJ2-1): KAGVTQTPRYLIKTRGQQVTLSCSPISGHRSVSWYQQTPGQGLQFLFEYFSETQRNKGNFPGRFSGRQFSNSRSEMNVSTLELGDSALYLCASSLLNNEQFFGPGTRLTVL.

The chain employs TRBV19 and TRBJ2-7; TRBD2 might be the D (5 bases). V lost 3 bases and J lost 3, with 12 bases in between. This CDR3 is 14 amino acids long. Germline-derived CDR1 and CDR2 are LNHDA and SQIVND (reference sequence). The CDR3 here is CASSIDGLSYEQYF. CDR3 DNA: TGTGCCAGTAGTATCGACGGACTCAGCTACGAGCAGTACTTC.

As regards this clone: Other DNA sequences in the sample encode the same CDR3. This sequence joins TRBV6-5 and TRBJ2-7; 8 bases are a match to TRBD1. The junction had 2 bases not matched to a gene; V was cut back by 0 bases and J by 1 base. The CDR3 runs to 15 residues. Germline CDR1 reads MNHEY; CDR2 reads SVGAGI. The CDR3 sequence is CASSYSTGDSYEQYF. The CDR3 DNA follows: TGTGCCAGCAGTTACTCGACAGGGGATTCCTACGAGCAGTACTTC.

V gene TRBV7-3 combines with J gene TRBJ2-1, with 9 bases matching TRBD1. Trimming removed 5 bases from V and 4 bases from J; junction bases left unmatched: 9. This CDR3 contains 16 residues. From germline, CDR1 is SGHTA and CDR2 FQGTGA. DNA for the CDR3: TGTGCCAGCAGCAAACTACAGGGGGCCGGGTACAATGAGCAGTTCTTC. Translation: CASSKLQGAGYNEQFF.

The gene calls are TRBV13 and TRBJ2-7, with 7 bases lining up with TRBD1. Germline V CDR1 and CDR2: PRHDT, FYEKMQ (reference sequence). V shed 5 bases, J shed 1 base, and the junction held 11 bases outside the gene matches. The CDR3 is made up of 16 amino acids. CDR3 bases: TGTGCCAGCAGCCACGTCCCGGGACAGCCTTCCTACGAGCAGTACTTC. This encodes CASSHVPGQPSYEQYF.

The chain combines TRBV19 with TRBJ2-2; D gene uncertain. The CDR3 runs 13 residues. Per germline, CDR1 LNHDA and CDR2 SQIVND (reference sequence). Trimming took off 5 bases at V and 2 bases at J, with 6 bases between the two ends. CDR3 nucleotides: TGTGCCAGTAGTCCCGTTAACACCGGGGAGCTGTTTTTT. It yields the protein CASSPVNTGELFF.

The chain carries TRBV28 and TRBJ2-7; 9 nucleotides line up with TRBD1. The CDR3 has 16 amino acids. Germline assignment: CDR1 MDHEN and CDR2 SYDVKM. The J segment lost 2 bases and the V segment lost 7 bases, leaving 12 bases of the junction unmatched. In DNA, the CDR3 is TGTGCCAGCAATCAATTCGGGACAGGGAGTCCCTACGAGCAGTACTTC. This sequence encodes CASNQFGTGSPYEQYF.

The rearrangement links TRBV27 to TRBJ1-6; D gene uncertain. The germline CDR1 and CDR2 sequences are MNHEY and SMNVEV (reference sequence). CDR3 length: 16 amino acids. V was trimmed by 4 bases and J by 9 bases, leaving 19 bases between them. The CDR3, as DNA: TGTGCCAGCAGTTCCCTATCCCTCGGACTAATTTCACCCCTCCACTTT. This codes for CASSSLSLGLISPLHF.

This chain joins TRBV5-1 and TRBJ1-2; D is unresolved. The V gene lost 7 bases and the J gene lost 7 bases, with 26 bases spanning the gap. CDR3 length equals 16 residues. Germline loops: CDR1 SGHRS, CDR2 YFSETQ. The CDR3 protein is CASGTGRTTEGTGYTF. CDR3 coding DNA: TGCGCCAGCGGAACCGGGAGAACAACTGAGGGCACTGGCTACACCTTC.

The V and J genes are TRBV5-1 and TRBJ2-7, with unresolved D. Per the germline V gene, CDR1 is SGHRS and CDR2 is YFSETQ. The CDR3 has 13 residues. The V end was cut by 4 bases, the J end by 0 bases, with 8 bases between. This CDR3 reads CASSGRTSYEQYF. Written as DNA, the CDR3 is TGCGCCAGCAGCGGGCGCACCTCCTACGAGCAGTACTTC.

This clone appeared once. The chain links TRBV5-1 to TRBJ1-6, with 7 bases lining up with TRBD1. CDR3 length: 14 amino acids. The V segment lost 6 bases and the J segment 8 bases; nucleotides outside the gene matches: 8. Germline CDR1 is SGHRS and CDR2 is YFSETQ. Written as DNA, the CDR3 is TGCGCCAGCAACACCGGGACAGCACATTCACCCCTCCACTTT. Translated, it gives CASNTGTAHSPLHF.

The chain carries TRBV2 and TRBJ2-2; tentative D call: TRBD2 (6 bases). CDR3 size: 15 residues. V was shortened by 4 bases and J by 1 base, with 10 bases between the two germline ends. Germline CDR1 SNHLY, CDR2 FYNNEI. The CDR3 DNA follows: TGTGCCAGCAGTGTATGGAGGGGGAACACCGGGGAGCTGTTTTTT. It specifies CASSVWRGNTGELFF.